The 28 T cell receptor beta chains in this list originate from one sample, sequenced in a study of T cell repertoires in cytomegalovirus infection. These TCRs' antigens remain unknown. Each CDR3 protein gets one entry after TCRdb re-called the reads with MiXCR. Counted here are about 830,000 distinct CDR3 sequences, around a third occurring once; the ten biggest clones make up 9.5% to 15%. Sequenced material: cultured CD8+ T cells from PBMCs, taken from culture after CMV antigen stimulation. All receptors derive from a human donor in good health (CMV status not recorded). Some clones in this sample may be carry-over from other donors' samples.

The chain employs TRBV15 and TRBJ1-1; 7 positions match TRBD1. The germline V gene has CDR1 LNHNV and CDR2 YYDKDF (reference sequence). CDR3 size: 14 residues. V shed 1 base and J 6 bases; nucleotides not matched to a gene: 5. In nucleotides, the CDR3 is TGTGCCACCAGCAGAGTGCCCGGGACAGCTGAAGCTTTCTTT. Encoded protein: CATSRVPGTAEAFF.

This clonotype was observed a few times. The V call is TRBV5-6, the J call TRBJ1-6; 7 bases line up with TRBD1. V was pared by 2 bases and J by 7 bases, with 6 bases of the junction left unmatched. Germline values: CDR1 SGHDT, CDR2 YYEEEE. The CDR3 length is 15 residues. The CDR3 spells CASSLQGGWNSPLHF. Written as DNA, the CDR3 is TGTGCCAGCAGCTTACAAGGGGGCTGGAATTCACCCCTCCACTTT.

The sample holds a few counts of this clonotype. J is TRBJ2-1 and V is TRBV10-3; a possible D gene is TRBD2 (7 bases). Per the germline V gene, CDR1 is ENHRY and CDR2 is SYGVKD. V was shortened by 0 bases and J by 8 bases, with 14 bases between the two germline ends. CDR3 length: 15 residues. The CDR3 is CAISESGGGPDEQFF. The CDR3 bases are TGTGCCATCAGTGAGTCAGGGGGGGGGCCCGATGAGCAGTTCTTC.

This clonotype was seen once. Since a much larger clone is just one base distant, this may be a read error. The chain is built from TRBV7-2 and TRBJ1-2; D unclear. Germline CDR1 reads SGHTA; CDR2 reads FQGNSA. The CDR3 extends over 11 amino acids. Here the CDR3 reads CAISFKDGYTF. The CDR3 DNA reads TGTGCCATCAGCTTCAAAGATGGCTACACCTTC.

This clonotype was seen a few times. This chain links TRBV19 with TRBJ1-1; D is ambiguous. Germline CDR1 is LNHDA and CDR2 is SQIVND (reference sequence). Trimming stripped 3 bases from V and 0 bases from J, with 11 bases between. The CDR3 is 15 amino acids. CDR3 protein: CASSMEGRMNTEAFF. The CDR3 bases are TGTGCCAGTAGTATGGAGGGTCGGATGAACACTGAAGCTTTCTTT.

This clonotype appeared a few times. This rearrangement joins TRBV4-1 to TRBJ1-1; D possibly corresponds to TRBD1 (5 bases). V dropped 4 bases and J dropped 6 bases, with 15 bases sitting between them. Looked up from germline, CDR1 is MGHRA and CDR2 is YSYEKL. This CDR3 spans 14 amino acids. The CDR3 DNA sequence: TGCGCCAGCAGCCCCGAGGGGAGTTGGGCTGAAGCTTTCTTT. It encodes CASSPEGSWAEAFF.

The chain is built from TRBV28 and TRBJ1-5; D gene uncertain. V dropped 5 bases and J dropped 3 bases, with 14 bases sitting between them. The CDR3 has 15 amino acids. Germline V gene data show CDR1 as MDHEN and CDR2 as SYDVKM. The CDR3 loop reads CASSAEWGDNQPQHF. CDR3 nucleotides: TGTGCCAGCAGTGCTGAATGGGGAGACAATCAGCCCCAGCATTTT.

The chain employs TRBV19 and TRBJ1-2; D remains unclear. Germline values: CDR1 LNHDA, CDR2 SQIVND (reference sequence). Between the trimmed V and J ends, which lost 10 bases and 6 bases, there was a span of 18 bases. The length of the CDR3 is 13 residues. The CDR3 DNA is TGTGCCACCAACAAGGGAGGAGGTCATGGCTACACCTTC. Translating gives CATNKGGGHGYTF.

This clonotype was observed at least ten times. In DNA form, the CDR3 reads TGTGCCAGCAGCTTAAGTACAGGGGCTAGTAACTATGGCTACACCTTC. Its protein is CASSLSTGASNYGYTF. The chain links TRBV7-9 to TRBJ1-2; TRBD1 aligns across 7 bases. CDR3 length: 16 amino acids. Germline assignment: CDR1 SEHNR and CDR2 FQNEAQ (reference sequence). With V trimmed by 2 bases and J by 1 base, 7 bases remained unmatched.

This clonotype appeared a few times. This chain uses TRBV2 with TRBJ2-2; 10 bases map to TRBD1. Germline CDR1 SNHLY, CDR2 FYNNEI. J gave up 3 bases and V 1 base, and 2 bases lay outside the gene matches. The CDR3 loop spans 16 amino acids. CDR3 in amino acids: CASSEGDRGYTGELFF. The CDR3 DNA sequence: TGTGCCAGCAGTGAAGGGGACAGGGGCTACACCGGGGAGCTGTTTTTT.

The chain joins TRBV4-1 to TRBJ2-2; D gene unclear. The CDR3 length is 15 residues. The germline V gene encodes CDR1 MGHRA and CDR2 YSYEKL. Trimming took 2 bases from V and 6 from J, leaving 13 bases between them. CDR3 amino acids: CASSQPAIGAGELFF. The CDR3 nucleotides read TGCGCCAGCAGCCAACCGGCTATAGGAGCCGGGGAGCTGTTTTTT.

The J gene is TRBJ1-2, the V gene TRBV7-4; D gene ambiguous. The germline V and J ends were trimmed by 10 bases and 4 bases, with 22 bases remaining between them. This CDR3 is 15 amino acids long. Germline values: CDR1 SGHVT, CDR2 SQSDAQ. CDR3: CANEGPTATFYGYTF. For the CDR3, the DNA is TGTGCCAACGAGGGCCCCACGGCGACCTTCTATGGCTACACCTTC. The entire variable domain, with the rest obtained from reference TRBV7-4 and TRBJ1-2, is as follows: GAGVSQSPRYKVAKRGRDVALRCDSISGHVTLYWYRQTLGQGSEVLTYSQSDAQRDKSGRPSGRFSAERPERSVSTLKIQRTEQGDSAVYLCANEGPTATFYGYTFGSGTRLTVV.

The sample holds a few counts of this clonotype. J is TRBJ2-7 and V is TRBV5-1; a weak D match, TRBD1 (6 bases). Germline V CDR1 and CDR2: SGHRS, YFSETQ. The V gene lost 2 bases and the J gene lost 3 bases, with 15 bases spanning the gap. The CDR3 runs to 15 residues. The CDR3 reads CASSLTTGFYYEQYF. The CDR3 region has the DNA TGCGCCAGCAGCTTAACGACAGGATTTTACTACGAGCAGTACTTC.

The chain carries TRBV27 and TRBJ1-5, with D tentatively TRBD1 (6 bases). The CDR3 runs to 13 residues. The V and J ends lost 2 bases and 6 bases respectively, with 8 bases between them. Germline loops: CDR1 MNHEY, CDR2 SMNVEV (reference sequence). The CDR3 DNA follows: TGTGCCAGCAGTTTACAGGGGATTCAGCCCCAGCATTTT. Amino acids: CASSLQGIQPQHF.

In its sample, this clonotype was seen a few times. The J gene is TRBJ2-5, the V gene TRBV12-3 or TRBV12-4; D is uncertain. V was trimmed by 3 bases and J by 3 bases, leaving 8 bases between them. The length of the CDR3 is 13 residues. CDR3 sequence reads: CASSLIQEETQYF. For the CDR3, the DNA is TGTGCCAGCAGTTTGATTCAAGAAGAGACCCAGTACTTC.

In its sample, this clonotype was seen a few times. The chain recombines TRBV5-6 with TRBJ2-3; D is possibly TRBD1 (5 bases). CDR1 and CDR2 (germline): SGHDT, YYEEEE. The CDR3 length is 14 residues. V dropped 3 bases and J dropped 4 bases, with 12 bases sitting between them. The CDR3 protein is CASSSGRVSDTQYF. CDR3 in DNA: TGTGCCAGCAGCTCCGGCAGGGTGTCAGATACGCAGTATTTT.

The sample holds many counts of this clonotype. The chain links TRBV7-9 to TRBJ2-3; 7 bases agree with TRBD1. The CDR3 has 15 amino acids. The J segment lost 5 bases and the V segment lost 0 bases, leaving 5 bases of the junction unmatched. Germline CDR1 is SEHNR and CDR2 is FQNEAQ (reference sequence). For the CDR3, the DNA is TGTGCCAGCAGCTTAGCCAGGGGGTTTGAAGATACGCAGTATTTT. This sequence encodes CASSLARGFEDTQYF.

The chain recombines TRBV24-1 with TRBJ2-1; TRBD2 matches 8 bases. CDR1 is KGHDR and CDR2 is SFDVKD in the germline V gene. This CDR3 is 15 amino acids long. The ends lost 3 bases at V and 6 bases at J; junction bases unmatched: 6. CDR3 sequence reads: CATSDPGLAGNEQFF. CDR3 bases: TGTGCCACCAGTGATCCCGGACTAGCCGGCAATGAGCAGTTCTTC.

This clonotype showed up just a few times. The chain is built from TRBV4-3 and TRBJ2-1, with 12 bases lining up with TRBD2. J was trimmed by 4 bases and V by 2 bases; bases with no gene match: 6. The germline gives CDR1 LGHNA, CDR2 YSLEER. The length of the CDR3 is 17 residues. The DNA of the CDR3 is TGCGCCAGCAGCCAAACCCGGACTAGCGGGGCGTACAATGAGCAGTTCTTC. It translates to CASSQTRTSGAYNEQFF.

This clonotype showed up just a few times. The chain uses TRBV7-9 and TRBJ2-3, with D maybe TRBD1 (5 bases). Trimming shortened V by 4 bases and J by 2 bases, and 10 bases separated the two germline ends. This CDR3 spans 14 amino acids. The V gene's germline CDR1 is SEHNR and CDR2 FQNEAQ (reference sequence). The CDR3, as DNA: TGTGCCAGCAGCTACGACAGTAACACAGATACGCAGTATTTT. Translation gives CASSYDSNTDTQYF.

This chain uses TRBV13 with TRBJ2-1; 8 nucleotides align to TRBD2. V shed 2 bases, J shed 7 bases, and the junction held 7 bases outside the gene matches. The CDR3 has 15 amino acids. From germline, CDR1 is PRHDT and CDR2 FYEKMQ (reference sequence). DNA of the CDR3: TGTGCCAGCAGCTTACCCAGCGGGGGCAGGAATGAGCAGTTCTTC. Its protein product is CASSLPSGGRNEQFF. The full variable domain, completed using reference TRBV13 and TRBJ2-1, is AAGVIQSPRHLIKEKRETATLKCYPIPRHDTVYWYQQGPGQDPQFLISFYEKMQSDKGSIPDRFSAQQFSDYHSELNMSSLELGDSALYFCASSLPSGGRNEQFFGPGTRLTVL.

This clonotype was seen only a few times. V gene TRBV5-5 combines with J gene TRBJ2-5; D unresolved. CDR3 length: 15 amino acids. CDR1 is SGHKS and CDR2 is YYEKEE in the germline V gene (reference sequence). The V and J ends lost 0 bases and 1 base respectively, with 10 bases between them. The CDR3 nucleotides read TGTGCCAGCAGCTTGGAGGTCCAGGCCCAAGAGACCCAGTACTTC. This encodes CASSLEVQAQETQYF.

Comment on this clonotype: This may be a read error, as it is one base from a much larger clone. The genes are TRBV7-8 and TRBJ1-2, with a possible D match to TRBD1 (5 bases). The CDR3 contains 13 residues. CDR1 is SGHVS, CDR2 FQNEAQ, per germline. Trimming took 3 bases from V and 7 from J, leaving 12 bases between them. CDR3 residues: CASSFRGTGGYTF. Written as DNA, the CDR3 is TGTGCCAGCAGCTTCCGGGGGACGGGTGGCTACACCTTC.

The chain links TRBV19 to TRBJ2-3; no clear D gene. V lost 7 bases and J lost 3, with 14 bases in between. The CDR3 loop spans 14 amino acids. Per the germline V gene, CDR1 is LNHDA and CDR2 is SQIVND (reference sequence). CDR3 protein: CASTPSRPTDTQYF. In DNA, the CDR3 is TGTGCCAGTACCCCTTCCCGACCGACAGATACGCAGTATTTT.

The rearrangement joins TRBV7-6 to TRBJ1-2; D is uncertain. CDR1 and CDR2 from the germline V gene are SGHVS and FNYEAQ. The CDR3 has 15 residues. The V end was cut by 1 base, the J end by 6 bases, with 15 bases between. The CDR3: CASSLVDRVFDGYTF. CDR3 nucleotide sequence: TGTGCCAGCAGCTTAGTGGACCGCGTTTTCGATGGCTACACCTTC. The full variable domain, completed using reference TRBV7-6 and TRBJ1-2, is GAGVSQSPRYKVTKRGQDVALRCDPISGHVSLYWYRQALGQGPEFLTYFNYEAQQDKSGLPNDRFSAERPEGSISTLTIQRTEQRDSAMYRCASSLVDRVFDGYTFGSGTRLTVV.

The chain employs TRBV9 and TRBJ2-7; D ambiguous. Trimming left V 0 bases short and J 5 bases short, with 21 bases between. Germline CDR1 SGDLS, CDR2 YYNGEE. The CDR3 is 17 residues long. The CDR3 nucleotides read TGTGCCAGCAGCGTAGATATTTTGAGACCCACGCCGGACGAGCAGTACGTC. This encodes CASSVDILRPTPDEQYV.

This clonotype was found a few times. The chain is built from TRBV19 and TRBJ1-1; perhaps TRBD1 as D (5 bases). The CDR3 runs 12 residues. Germline CDR1 is LNHDA and CDR2 is SQIVND (reference sequence). V lost 3 bases, J lost 4 bases, and 6 bases lay in between. CDR3 nucleotide sequence: TGTGCCAGTAGTATCAGGGTCACTGAAGCTTTCTTT. Translated, it gives CASSIRVTEAFF.

The chain employs TRBV7-6 and TRBJ2-1; the D is unclear. This CDR3 has 15 amino acids. CDR1 and CDR2 from the germline V gene are SGHVS and FNYEAQ. V gave up 5 bases and J gave up 2 bases, with 13 bases separating them. The CDR3 sequence is CASSPRPLAYNEQFF. In nucleotides, the CDR3 is TGTGCCAGCAGCCCACGTCCCTTAGCCTACAATGAGCAGTTCTTC.